This passage covers 29 T cell receptor beta chains from one sample sequenced in a study of T cell therapy after organ transplantation. These receptors' targets are unknown. Generated by immunoSEQ multiplex PCR, the TCRdb table keeps only in-frame clones and is missing some. The sample shows about 1,900 clones, about 72% of them seen only once. Sequencing used CD8+ T cells from blood, obtained before autologous CMV-specific T cell therapy. The receptors derive from a human patient who had received a solid organ transplant and had CMV disease.

This clone was seen a few times. The chain uses TRBV6-1 and TRBJ1-1; D not certain. The CDR3 consists of 14 residues. Looked up from germline, CDR1 is MNHNS and CDR2 is SASEGT. V lost 4 bases and J 4 bases, leaving 13 bases between the germline ends. CDR3 amino acids: CASSGKSLGTEAFF. The CDR3 DNA follows: TGTGCCAGCAGTGGTAAAAGTTTGGGCACTGAAGCTTTCTTT.

The chain carries TRBV7-9 and TRBJ2-3; D tentatively reads TRBD1 or TRBD2 (5 bases each). V was trimmed by 4 bases and J by 5 bases, leaving 7 bases between them. This CDR3 region has 12 residues. Germline CDR1 reads SEHNR; CDR2 reads FQNEAQ (reference sequence). CDR3 nucleotides: TGTGCCAGCAGCTCGGGACGAGATACGCAGTATTTT. It translates to CASSSGRDTQYF. Full variable domain (missing parts from reference TRBV7-9 and TRBJ2-3): DTGVSQNPRHKITKRGQNVTFRCDPISEHNRLYWYRQTLGQGPEFLTYFQNEAQLEKSRLLSDRFSAERPKGSFSTLEIQRTEQGDSAMYLCASSSGRDTQYFGPGTRLTVL.

This clone occurred once. This chain joins TRBV4-2 and TRBJ1-1; D uncertain. V dropped 0 bases and J dropped 0 bases, with 8 bases sitting between them. This CDR3 comprises 15 residues. Germline V gene lookup returns CDR1 LGHNA and CDR2 YNFKEQ. CDR3 sequence reads: CASSQEHTMNTEAFF. DNA for the CDR3: TGTGCCAGCAGCCAAGAACATACCATGAACACTGAAGCTTTCTTT.

The chain has TRBV21-1 and TRBJ2-5. TRBV21-1 is tagged as a pseudogene. The CDR3 has 15 amino acids. CDR3 sequence: CASSKAHLFQETQYF. CDR3 coding DNA: TGTGCCAGCAGCAAAGCGCATCTTTTCCAAGAGACCCAGTACTTC.

The V and J genes are TRBV7-9 and TRBJ2-1; D call uncertain. V dropped 5 bases and J dropped 2 bases, with 7 bases sitting between them. The germline CDR1 and CDR2 sequences are SEHNR and FQNEAQ (reference sequence). The CDR3 is made up of 13 amino acids. The CDR3 sequence is CASSPRTYNEQFF. CDR3 nucleotides: TGTGCCAGCAGCCCCCGGACCTACAATGAGCAGTTCTTC. The full variable domain, with the rest looked up from reference TRBV7-9 and TRBJ2-1, is DTGVSQNPRHKITKRGQNVTFRCDPISEHNRLYWYRQTLGQGPEFLTYFQNEAQLEKSRLLSDRFSAERPKGSFSTLEIQRTEQGDSAMYLCASSPRTYNEQFFGPGTRLTVL.

The chain uses TRBV7-9 and TRBJ2-7; D call uncertain. The CDR3 consists of 12 residues. Germline V gives CDR1 SEHNR, CDR2 FQNEAQ (reference sequence). Trimming pared 0 bases from V and 3 bases from J, leaving 3 bases between. The CDR3 sequence is CASSLADYEQYF. The CDR3 nucleotides read TGTGCCAGCAGCTTAGCCGACTACGAGCAGTACTTC.

This clone was detected a few times. The CDR3 loop reads CASSEGSSYSNQPQHF. In DNA, the CDR3 is TGTGCCAGCAGCGAGGGATCGAGTTATAGCAATCAGCCCCAGCATTTT. The chain links TRBV7-9 to TRBJ1-5; the D is unclear. This CDR3 spans 16 amino acids. Trimming took 5 bases from V and 0 from J, leaving 14 bases between them. Germline CDR1 reads SEHNR; CDR2 reads FQNEAQ (reference sequence).

The gene calls are TRBV15 and TRBJ2-1; D unresolved. Germline assignment: CDR1 LNHNV and CDR2 YYDKDF (reference sequence). Trimming took off 1 base at V and 4 bases at J, with 5 bases between the two ends. This CDR3 spans 13 amino acids. The CDR3 region is CATSRGAYNEQFF. The CDR3 DNA follows: TGTGCCACCAGCAGAGGAGCTTACAATGAGCAGTTCTTC.

This clone was picked up one time. The V and J genes are TRBV28 and TRBJ2-1; 8 nucleotides match TRBD2. Looked up from germline, CDR1 is MDHEN and CDR2 is SYDVKM. The CDR3 length is 15 residues. After removal of 10 bases from V and 0 bases from J, the junction contained 8 bases not matched to a gene. CDR3 coding DNA: TGTGCCACCTCAGCGGGGGTTAGCTCCTACAATGAGCAGTTCTTC. Amino acid sequence: CATSAGVSSYNEQFF.

This clone was recorded a few times. The J gene is TRBJ2-7, the V gene TRBV5-4; weak D call: TRBD1 (6 bases). There are 14 residues in the CDR3. Trimming removed 4 bases at V and 2 bases at J, with 13 bases between. The V gene's germline CDR1 is SGHNT and CDR2 YYREEE (reference sequence). The CDR3 region is CASSMPGQPYEQYF. The CDR3 DNA follows: TGTGCCAGCAGCATGCCGGGACAACCCTACGAGCAGTACTTC.

The CDR3 spells CATGTGDQPQHF. The CDR3 nucleotides are TGTGCCACAGGGACAGGAGATCAGCCCCAGCATTTT. This chain joins TRBV2 and TRBJ1-5; 8 bases are a match to TRBD1. Per germline, CDR1 SNHLY and CDR2 FYNNEI. The CDR3 runs to 12 residues. V shed 10 bases, J shed 5 bases, and the junction held 4 bases outside the gene matches.

V usage is TRBV10-3 and J usage is TRBJ2-7; TRBD1 aligns across 7 bases. V lost 10 bases, J lost 3 bases, and 9 bases stayed unmatched. Per germline, CDR1 ENHRY and CDR2 SYGVKD. The CDR3 is 13 residues long. The chain's CDR3 is CASKQGIDYEQYF. In DNA form, the CDR3 reads TGTGCCAGCAAACAGGGGATAGACTACGAGCAGTACTTC.

The chain has TRBV19 and TRBJ2-7; either TRBD1 or TRBD2 may supply D (6 bases each). Trimming cost V 6 bases and J 6 bases, with 18 bases left between them. Looked up from germline, CDR1 is LNHDA and CDR2 is SQIVND (reference sequence). CDR3 length equals 14 residues. This CDR3 reads CASSMSAEGGEQYF. The CDR3, as DNA: TGTGCCAGTAGCATGTCCGCCGAGGGGGGCGAGCAGTACTTC. Full variable domain (remainder filled in from reference TRBV19 and TRBJ2-7): DGGITQSPKYLFRKEGQNVTLSCEQNLNHDAMYWYRQDPGQGLRLIYYSQIVNDFQKGDIAEGYSVSREKKESFPLTVTSAQKNPTAFYLCASSMSAEGGEQYFGPGTRLTVT.

The chain employs TRBV6-1 and TRBJ1-1; D is perhaps TRBD1 (6 bases). Germline V gives CDR1 MNHNS, CDR2 SASEGT. With 6 bases removed from V and 7 bases from J, the gap between germline ends came to 18 bases. This CDR3 contains 14 residues. The chain's CDR3 is CASSQGQAPDEAFF. The CDR3 DNA follows: TGTGCCAGCAGCCAGGGACAAGCCCCGGATGAAGCTTTCTTT.

The chain employs TRBV29-1 and TRBJ2-3; a possible D gene is TRBD2 (5 bases). CDR3 length: 14 amino acids. CDR1 is SQVTM, CDR2 ANQGSEA, per germline. Trimming removed 3 bases from V and 0 bases from J, with 10 bases in between. This chain's CDR3 is CSVELADSTDTQYF. The CDR3 bases are TGCAGCGTTGAGCTAGCAGATAGCACAGATACGCAGTATTTT.

The sample holds a few counts of this clone. V and J are TRBV23-1 and TRBJ1-2; D might be TRBD1 (5 bases). TRBV23-1 is noted as an ORF with a role that remains uncertain. Trimming removed 1 base at V and 7 bases at J, with 10 bases between. The CDR3 is made up of 13 amino acids. CDR3 sequence reads: CASSQCRVAGYTF. The CDR3 DNA reads as TGCGCCAGCAGTCAATGCAGGGTGGCTGGCTACACCTTC.

The chain links TRBV28 to TRBJ2-7; 7 bases align to TRBD2. The CDR3 runs 14 residues. The V and J ends lost 2 bases and 4 bases, in that order; junction bases with no gene match: 5. Germline V gene data show CDR1 as MDHEN and CDR2 as SYDVKM. CDR3 DNA: TGTGCCAGCAGTTTAAGGCTAGCGGTGTACGAGCAGTACTTC. It yields the protein CASSLRLAVYEQYF.

V is TRBV19 and J is TRBJ2-1, with 11 bases fitting TRBD2. Germline V gene data show CDR1 as LNHDA and CDR2 as SQIVND (reference sequence). The CDR3 runs to 16 residues. The CDR3 region has the DNA TGTGCAACTTTCGGCCAGGGGACTAGCGGATACAATGAGCAGTTCTTC. Amino acid sequence: CATFGQGTSGYNEQFF. The full variable domain, its missing parts supplied by reference TRBV19 and TRBJ2-1, is DGGITQSPKYLFRKEGQNVTLSCEQNLNHDAMYWYRQDPGQGLRLIYYSQIVNDFQKGDIAEGYSVSREKKESFPLTVTSAQKNPTAFYLCATFGQGTSGYNEQFFGPGTRLTVL.

The chain combines TRBV30 with TRBJ1-1, with D unresolved. CDR3 length: 11 amino acids. Looked up from germline, CDR1 is GTSNPN and CDR2 is SVGIG (reference sequence). The V gene lost 4 bases and the J gene lost 4 bases, with 7 bases spanning the gap. CDR3 in amino acids: CAWKDITEAFF. In DNA, the CDR3 is TGTGCCTGGAAGGATATCACTGAAGCTTTCTTT.

This clone was counted once. The genes are TRBV19 and TRBJ2-5, with 8 bases matching TRBD2. The J call could be wrong; TRBJ2-7 is a better fit for the DNA end. Germline V gene data show CDR1 as LNHDA and CDR2 as SQIVND (reference sequence). The CDR3 covers 14 residues. The CDR3 nucleotides read TGTGCCAGTAGTATAGGGCTAGCGGGCTACGAGCAGTACTTC. Protein: CASSIGLAGYEQYF.

The V call is TRBV29-1, the J call TRBJ2-7, with D unclear. The CDR3 sequence is 9 residues long. Germline V gives CDR1 SQVTM, CDR2 ANQGSEA. CDR3 amino acids: CRRAYEQYF. CDR3 nucleotides: TGCAGACGAGCGTACGAGCAGTACTTC.

This clone was seen only once. The chain has TRBV7-9 and TRBJ1-3; TRBD1 is a possible D gene (5 bases). V lost 1 base and J lost 8, with 15 bases in between. The CDR3 is made up of 15 amino acids. Germline-derived CDR1 and CDR2 are SEHNR and FQNEAQ (reference sequence). The CDR3 DNA follows: TGTGCCAGCAGCTTAGGACAGTACCTTGTGGACACCATATATTTT. It is translated as CASSLGQYLVDTIYF.

This chain joins TRBV7-2 and TRBJ2-7, with D possibly being TRBD2 (5 bases). V shed 6 bases and J shed 0 bases, with 9 bases lying between them. The CDR3 has 13 amino acids. CDR1 SGHTA and CDR2 FQGNSA come from the germline V gene. The CDR3 region is CASRDGNSYEQYF. The CDR3 DNA follows: TGTGCCAGCAGAGACGGGAACTCCTACGAGCAGTACTTC.

This clone was detected a few times. The chain links TRBV30 to TRBJ2-3; D is perhaps TRBD2 (6 bases). This CDR3 is built from 15 residues. Trimming removed 0 bases at V and 1 base at J, with 11 bases between. Per the germline V gene, CDR1 is GTSNPN and CDR2 is SVGIG (reference sequence). This CDR3 reads CAWSVRSGRTDTQYF. In DNA form, the CDR3 reads TGTGCCTGGAGTGTACGTAGCGGACGCACAGATACGCAGTATTTT.

The rearrangement uses TRBV4-3 and TRBJ2-2, with D perhaps matching TRBD1 (6 bases). CDR3 size: 18 residues. Between the trimmed V and J ends, which lost 0 bases and 4 bases, there was a span of 18 bases. Germline V CDR1 and CDR2: LGHNA, YSLEER. The DNA for the CDR3 is TGCGCCAGCAGCCAAGAAAGGCAGGGGAGAGCGACCACCGGGGAGCTGTTTTTT. Its protein product is CASSQERQGRATTGELFF.

The gene calls are TRBV6-1 and TRBJ2-7; the D gene is possibly TRBD1 (6 bases). Germline loops: CDR1 MNHNS, CDR2 SASEGT. This CDR3 contains 13 residues. The ends were cut back, 6 bases at V and 1 base at J, with 10 bases in the middle. The CDR3 reads CASSDRFSYEQYF. The CDR3 nucleotides are TGTGCCAGCAGCGACAGGTTTTCCTACGAGCAGTACTTC.

This chain links TRBV4-2 with TRBJ2-5; D perhaps matches TRBD1 (5 bases). The DNA matches TRBJ2-7 better at its end, which makes the J call doubtful. This CDR3 is 17 amino acids long. Germline V lookup: CDR1 LGHNA, CDR2 YNFKEQ. The CDR3 nucleotides read TGTGCCAGCAGCCAAGAAGTCTCAGGGTTTTTAGGATACGAGCAGTACTTC. Translation gives CASSQEVSGFLGYEQYF.

The chain has TRBV30 and TRBJ2-2; TRBD2 matches at 8 bases. The CDR3 length is 14 residues. J was trimmed by 3 bases and V by 3 bases; bases with no gene match: 3. The V gene's germline CDR1 is GTSNPN and CDR2 SVGIG (reference sequence). CDR3 sequence (DNA): TGTGCCTGGAGAGGACTAGCATACACCGGGGAGCTGTTTTTT. Amino acids: CAWRGLAYTGELFF.

The chain couples TRBV10-2 to TRBJ2-7, with TRBD2 identical over 11 bases. The CDR3 has 14 amino acids. Germline lookup yields CDR1 WSHSY and CDR2 SAAADI. The trim removed 4 bases at V and 6 bases at J, leaving 5 bases unmatched. CDR3 amino acids: CASSVNSGRVEQYF. In DNA, the CDR3 is TGCGCCAGCAGTGTAAATAGCGGGAGGGTCGAGCAGTACTTC.